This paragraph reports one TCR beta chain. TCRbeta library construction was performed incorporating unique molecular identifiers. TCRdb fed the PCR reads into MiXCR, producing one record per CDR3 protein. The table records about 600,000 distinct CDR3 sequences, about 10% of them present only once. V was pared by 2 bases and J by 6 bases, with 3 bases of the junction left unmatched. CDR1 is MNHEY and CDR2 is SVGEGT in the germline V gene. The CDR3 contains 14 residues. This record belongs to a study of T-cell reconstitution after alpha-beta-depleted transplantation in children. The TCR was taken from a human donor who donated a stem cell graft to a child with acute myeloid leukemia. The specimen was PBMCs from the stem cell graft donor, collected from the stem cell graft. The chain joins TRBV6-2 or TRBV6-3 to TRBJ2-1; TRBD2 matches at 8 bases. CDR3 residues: CASSYVTSGNEQFF. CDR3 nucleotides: TGTGCCAGCAGTTACGTTACTAGCGGCAATGAGCAGTTCTTC.